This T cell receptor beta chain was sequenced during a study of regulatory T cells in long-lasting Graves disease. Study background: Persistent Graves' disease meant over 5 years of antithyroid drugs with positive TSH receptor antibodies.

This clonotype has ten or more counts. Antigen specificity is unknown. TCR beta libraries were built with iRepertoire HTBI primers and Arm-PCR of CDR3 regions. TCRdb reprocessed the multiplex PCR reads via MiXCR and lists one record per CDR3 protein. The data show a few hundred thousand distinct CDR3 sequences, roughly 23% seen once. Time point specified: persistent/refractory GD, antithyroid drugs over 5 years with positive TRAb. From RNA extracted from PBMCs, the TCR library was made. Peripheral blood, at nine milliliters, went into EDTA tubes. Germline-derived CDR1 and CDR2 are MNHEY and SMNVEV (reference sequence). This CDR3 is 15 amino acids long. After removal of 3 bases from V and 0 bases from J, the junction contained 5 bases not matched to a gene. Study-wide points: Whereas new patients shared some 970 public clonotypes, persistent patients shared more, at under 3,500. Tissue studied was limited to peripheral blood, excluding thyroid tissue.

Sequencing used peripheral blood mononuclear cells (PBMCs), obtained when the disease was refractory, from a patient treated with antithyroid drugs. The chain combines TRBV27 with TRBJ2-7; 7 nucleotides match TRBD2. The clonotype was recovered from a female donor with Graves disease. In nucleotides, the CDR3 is TGTGCCAGCAGTTTTTGGGGAGGGCCCTCCTACGAGCAGTACTTC. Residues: CASSFWGGPSYEQYF.